This TCR beta chain was recorded in a study of tissue T cells after allogeneic stem cell transplantation. General study findings and limits: Tissue-detected TCR repertoire was only partly captured by blood and spleen T cells. Across patients, clones rarely overlapped, yet motif clusters were shared tissue-specifically. Within patients, tissue anatomy strongly shaped TCR repertoire composition.

Trimming pared 7 bases from V and 0 bases from J, leaving 11 bases between. This CDR3 has 14 residues. CDR1 KGHPV and CDR2 FQNQEV come from the germline V gene (reference sequence). Time point meaning: mouse harvest day 14 after allogeneic transplant. Mouse grafts combined 10^7 T-cell-depleted bone marrow cells with 10^6 splenic CD5+ T cells. Mice had MHC-mismatched B6 into BALB/c GVHD, sampled day 7 or 14. The method was immunoSEQ multiplex PCR; TCRdb's version includes in-frame clones alone and lacks a portion of them. Of approximately 4,000 clones in the sample, more than 40% were seen once. This clone was detected a few times. Its antigen remains unidentified. Gene names and germline match the mouse. The DNA ends 1 residue before the CDR3 does, and the rest of the CDR3 is filled in from the germline J gene.

Sample: gut tissue. The J gene is TRBJ2-4, the V gene TRBV26; D may be TRBD2 (6 bases). The TCR sequence derives from a female BALB/c mouse given C57BL/6 T cells with graft-versus-host disease after an allogeneic hematopoietic cell transplant. This chain's CDR3 is CASKTGPSQNTLYF. The CDR3 bases that were read are TGTGCCAGCAAAACTGGGCCAAGTCAAAACACCTTGTAC.